These 2 T cell receptor beta chains came from one sample sequenced in a study of OX40 agonist ivuxolimab in advanced cancers. Libraries were prepared by immunoSEQ multiplex PCR; TCRdb keeps only in-frame clonotypes and omits some of them. The sample has about 50,000 clones; roughly 86% are singletons. The sequenced sample was CD4+ or CD8+ T cells sorted from blood, obtained in a trial of the OX40 agonist ivuxolimab. Receptors were obtained from an adult with an advanced solid tumor such as melanoma, head and neck, liver or kidney cancer.

The chain combines TRBV4-1 with TRBJ2-1; the match to TRBD2 covers 13 bases. The CDR3 is 16 amino acids. V shed 3 bases, J shed 8 bases, and the junction held 7 bases outside the gene matches. Germline V gene sequence: CDR1 MGHRA, CDR2 YSYEKL. This CDR3 is CASSQELAGGTDEQFF. The CDR3 DNA sequence: TGCGCCAGCAGCCAGGAACTAGCGGGGGGGACGGATGAGCAGTTCTTC.

V usage is TRBV18 and J usage is TRBJ2-5; no definite D call. CDR3 length: 15 amino acids. Between the trimmed V and J ends, which lost 0 bases and 2 bases, there was a span of 10 bases. Germline lookup yields CDR1 KGHSH and CDR2 LQKENI. CDR3 sequence (DNA): TGTGCCAGCTCACCACCGATTTCCAGACAAGAGACCCAGTACTTC. Translation: CASSPPISRQETQYF.